This T cell receptor beta chain stems from a study of blood T cells in healthy people across ages (dated by TCRdb to between 2014 and 2016). About the full investigation: Template switching captured roughly one uniquely barcoded TCR beta cDNA molecule per two T cells in model experiments. To avoid experimental bias, donors of different ages were spread randomly across the sequencing lanes. Using the same blood draw, the study looked at two additional independent replicas of 1 million unique cDNA reads for two donors, one aged 18 to 30 and the other aged 80 or older. To track age-related changes in TCR beta repertoire diversity, the study relied on deep sequencing normalized with unique cDNA molecular identifiers. Donors were grouped into four age groups: young (average 16 years), middle-aged (about 40), aged (around 62) and long-lived (approximately 82). Points the paper makes about the study in general: Estimates of total diversity from one million sequenced T cells were regarded as lower bounds and underestimates. The percentage of naive T cells measured by flow cytometry correlated strongly with observed TCR beta diversity. Compared with the aged group, more naive CD4+ T cells, fewer expanded clones and increased TCR diversity were shown by the long-lived group, suggesting age selection. As age increased, observed TCR beta diversity per million T cells dropped in a roughly linear way, and a significant reduction was already evident by age about 40. Since profiling was done on bulk unsorted PBMCs, naive and antigen-experienced compartments could not be conclusively compared. Donor CMV infection status was unknown, potentially confounding age-related changes in expanded clonotypes.

This clonotype has just a few counts. What this receptor recognizes is not known. Within one base of it there is no much larger clone, and no base qualities were kept. Reading the germline V gene gives CDR1 SGHTA and CDR2 FQGNSA. Deletion took 1 base off V and 9 bases off J, with a span of 3 bases between the germline ends. The CDR3 contains 11 residues, cysteine and phenylalanine counted. The entry retains the CDR3 DNA only, 33 bases that are in frame from base 1. The donors were around 39 Caucasian individuals from Russia, aged roughly 6 to 100 years, who were systemically healthy. Roughly 9 milliliters of peripheral blood were drawn from each donor into EDTA-treated Vacutainer tubes. Ficoll-Paque density-gradient centrifugation was used to isolate PBMCs, with at least 6.5 million per sample. Total RNA, at least 6 micrograms per sample, was extracted from PBMCs with Trizol reagent. Naive CD45RAhigh/CD27high T cell percentages were measured by flow cytometry on a PBMC aliquot from every donor.

Library preparation used 5' RACE. TCRdb shows the sequencer as Illumina HiSeq 2500. A second PCR of roughly 6 to 11 cycles was run with a J-beta primer mix and a sample-barcoded 5' primer. A unique molecular identifier was introduced onto each TCR beta cDNA molecule by a template-switch 5' adaptor carrying 12 random nucleotides. Each sample yielded at least 2.5 million CDR3-containing paired-end reads. First-strand cDNA was synthesized from all RNA with the Mint cDNA synthesis kit, primed by a TRBC-specific oligonucleotide. After uracil-DNA glycosylase treatment, a first 18-cycle PCR used universal primers M1SS and BC2_uni_R on all cDNA. From the authors' description of their analysis: Each sample was normalized by randomly selecting 1 million high-quality reads, each carrying a distinct molecular identifier. Reads with shared molecular identifiers were discarded instead of being binned into consensus sequences. MiTCR, run with a Q25 quality threshold and the strictest error-elimination algorithm, handled CDR3 identification, clonotype clustering and error correction. A nonparametric unseen species model with Euler transformation was used to estimate a lower bound on total TCR beta diversity. TCRdb's own reprocessing of the public reads used fastp at Q25 and MiXCR and kept productive beta chains. A single entry per CDR3 protein holds the most common genes and DNA from its merged rows. The V and J calls, along with clone size, are taken from TCRdb and not from the paper's own processing. The sample data list hundreds of thousands of distinct CDR3 sequences, and roughly 21% of these were observed just once. Around 3.4% of the sample is taken by the ten largest.

This TCR came from a man between 65 and 85 years old in good health. The rearrangement joined TRBV7-2 to TRBJ2-2; no D gene call is confident. Sequencing input: blood. The DNA sequence is given as TGTGCCAGCAGCTTAGGCAGGGAGCTGTTTTTT. Its coded protein is CASSLGRELFF.